The source of this T cell receptor (beta chain) is a study of CD8+ T cells in alopecia areata. Study information: Affected scalp percentage determined the severity score of treated patients.

Noted treatment: oral pan-JAK inhibitor, 5-10 mg twice daily. This CDR3 is 16 amino acids long. The V gene's germline CDR1 is LGHNA and CDR2 YSLEER. The V gene lost 0 bases and the J gene lost 1 base, with 12 bases spanning the gap. The study's findings and limits: Numerous expanded lesional clones remained in scalp and blood during tofacitinib. The link between baseline CD8+ expansion and response remains uncertain with one nonresponder.

This clone has more than one count but fewer than ten. Its antigen is unidentified. Following RNA extraction, reverse transcription yielded cDNA that acted as the sequencing template. This table comes from immunoSEQ multiplex PCR, and its TCRdb copy is limited to in-frame clones, with some not included. The sample has over 95,000 clones, around 55% seen once. The chain combines TRBV4-3 with TRBJ1-1; D is unclear. The starting material was CD8+ T cells sorted from blood, obtained at week 4, from a patient treated with tofacitinib. This sequence originates from a human donor with alopecia areata. The CDR3 DNA is TGCGCCAGCAGCCAAGATTTTAGACTCCCGAACACTGAAGCTTTCTTT. Its translation: CASSQDFRLPNTEAFF.